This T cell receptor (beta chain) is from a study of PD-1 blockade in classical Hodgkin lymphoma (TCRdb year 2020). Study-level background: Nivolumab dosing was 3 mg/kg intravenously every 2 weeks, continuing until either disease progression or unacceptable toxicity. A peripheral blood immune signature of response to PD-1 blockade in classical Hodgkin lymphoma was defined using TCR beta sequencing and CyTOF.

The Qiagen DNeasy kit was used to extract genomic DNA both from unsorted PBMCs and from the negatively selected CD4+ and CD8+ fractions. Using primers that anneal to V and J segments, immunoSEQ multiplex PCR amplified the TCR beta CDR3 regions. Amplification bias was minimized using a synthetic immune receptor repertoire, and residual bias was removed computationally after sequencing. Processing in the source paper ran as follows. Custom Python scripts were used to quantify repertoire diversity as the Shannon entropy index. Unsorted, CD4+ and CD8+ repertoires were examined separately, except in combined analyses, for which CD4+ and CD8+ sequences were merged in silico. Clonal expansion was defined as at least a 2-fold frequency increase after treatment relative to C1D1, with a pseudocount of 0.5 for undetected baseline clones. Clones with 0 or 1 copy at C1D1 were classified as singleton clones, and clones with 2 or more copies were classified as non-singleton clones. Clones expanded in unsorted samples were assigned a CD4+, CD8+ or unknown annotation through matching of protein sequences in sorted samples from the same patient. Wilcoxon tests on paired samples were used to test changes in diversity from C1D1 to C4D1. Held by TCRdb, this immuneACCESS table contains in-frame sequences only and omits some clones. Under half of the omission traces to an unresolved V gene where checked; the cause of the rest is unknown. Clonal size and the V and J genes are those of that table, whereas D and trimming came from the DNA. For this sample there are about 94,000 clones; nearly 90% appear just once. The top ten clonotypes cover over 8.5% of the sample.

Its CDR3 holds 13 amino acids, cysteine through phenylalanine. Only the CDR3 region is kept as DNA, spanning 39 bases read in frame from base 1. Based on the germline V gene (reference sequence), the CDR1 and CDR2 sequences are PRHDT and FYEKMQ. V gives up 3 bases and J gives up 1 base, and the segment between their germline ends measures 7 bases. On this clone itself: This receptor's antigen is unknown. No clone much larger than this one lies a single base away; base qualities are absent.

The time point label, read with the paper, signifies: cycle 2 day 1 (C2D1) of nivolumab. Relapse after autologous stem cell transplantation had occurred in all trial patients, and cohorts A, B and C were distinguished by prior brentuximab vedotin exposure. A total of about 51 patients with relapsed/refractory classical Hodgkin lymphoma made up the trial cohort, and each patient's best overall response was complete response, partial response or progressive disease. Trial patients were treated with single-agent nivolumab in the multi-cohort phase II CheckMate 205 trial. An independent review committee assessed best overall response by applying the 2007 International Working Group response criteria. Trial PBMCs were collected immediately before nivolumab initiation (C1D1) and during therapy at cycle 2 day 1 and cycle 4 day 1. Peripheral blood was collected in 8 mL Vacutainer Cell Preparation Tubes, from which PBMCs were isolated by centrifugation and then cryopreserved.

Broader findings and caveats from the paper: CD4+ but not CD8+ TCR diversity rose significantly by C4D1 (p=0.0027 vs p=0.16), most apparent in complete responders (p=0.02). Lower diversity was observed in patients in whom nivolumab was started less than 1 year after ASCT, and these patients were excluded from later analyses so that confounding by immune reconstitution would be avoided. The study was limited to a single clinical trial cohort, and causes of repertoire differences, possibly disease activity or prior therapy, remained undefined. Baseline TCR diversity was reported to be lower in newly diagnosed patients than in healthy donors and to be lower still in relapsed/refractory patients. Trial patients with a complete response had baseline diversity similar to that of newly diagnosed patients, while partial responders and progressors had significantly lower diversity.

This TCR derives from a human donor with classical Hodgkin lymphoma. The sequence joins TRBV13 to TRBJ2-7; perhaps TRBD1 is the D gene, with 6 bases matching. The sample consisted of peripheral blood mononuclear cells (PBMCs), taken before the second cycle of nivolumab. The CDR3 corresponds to CASSFRGSYEQYF. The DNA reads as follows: TGTGCCAGCAGCTTCAGGGGATCCTACGAGCAGTACTTC.